A selection of T cell receptor beta chains follows, all from one sample in a study of blood T cells in healthy people across ages. TCRdb re-analysed the 5' RACE reads in MiXCR, keeping a single row per CDR3 protein. The sample lists about 600,000 distinct CDR3 sequences, 40% to 50% occurring once. The sample was blood. These TCRs come from a man aged 80 or over in good health. CDR3s include the opening cysteine and the closing phenylalanine or tryptophan. The D gene is left open where the match is weak. Where a row states a size, it is once, few, many or the class of an expanded clone; other rows omit it.

clone size	D gene	V gene	J gene	CDR3 DNA	CDR3 protein
.	.	TRBV20-1	TRBJ1-1	TGCAGTGCTAGAGACGGGGCCGGGAGAACTGAAGCTTTCTTT	CSARDGAGRTEAFF
.	.	TRBV11-2	TRBJ1-2	TGTGCCAGCAGCTCGACCCGTGACAGGAGTCTTCGAGGCTACACCTTC	CASSSTRDRSLRGYTF
few	TRBD2	TRBV3-1	TRBJ2-7	TGTGCCAGCAGCCACTCACCGGGACTAGCGTCCGAGCAGTACTTC	CASSHSPGLASEQYF
few	.	TRBV20-1	TRBJ1-1	TGCAGTGCCCCCTCTGACACGAACACTGAAGCTTTCTTT	CSAPSDTNTEAFF
.	TRBD1	TRBV28	TRBJ2-1	TGTGCCAGCAGTGAAGTAGACAGGGGTAATGAGCAGTTCTTC	CASSEVDRGNEQFF
.	.	TRBV29-1	TRBJ1-2	TGCAGCGTGAAGGATTGGGCGGGGGGCGGCTACACCTTC	CSVKDWAGGGYTF
.	TRBD1	TRBV6-2/TRBV6-3	TRBJ2-7	TGTGCCAGCAGTTACTGGACAGGGGGCTACGAGCAGTACTTC	CASSYWTGGYEQYF
.	.	TRBV20-1	TRBJ2-7	TGCAGTGCTAGAGATGGACCAACCGAGGAGCAGTACTTC	CSARDGPTEEQYF
.	TRBD2	TRBV5-1	TRBJ2-7	TGCGCCAGCAGCTTGTCCGGACTAGCGGGAACCCGTCGAGAGCGCGAGCAGTACTTC	CASSLSGLAGTRREREQYF
.	TRBD2	TRBV20-1	TRBJ2-1	TGCAGTGCTAGAGGAGCGGGAGGGTACGCAAGTGAGCAGTTCTTC	CSARGAGGYASEQFF
.	TRBD2	TRBV12-3/TRBV12-4	TRBJ2-1	TGTGCCAGCAGCTCCCACCGGCTAGCGGGAAATGAGCAGTTCTTC	CASSSHRLAGNEQFF
.	.	TRBV3-1	TRBJ2-1	TGTGCCAGCAGCCAATCGAGGAATGAGCAGTTCTTC	CASSQSRNEQFF
.	.	TRBV14	TRBJ2-1	TGTGCCAGCAGCCCCCTCCCGGGCGGGATCGGCAATGAGCAGTTCTTC	CASSPLPGGIGNEQFF
few	.	TRBV20-1	TRBJ2-7	TGCAGTGCTAGGGGGCGGGGCCAACCCTACGAGCAGTACTTC	CSARGRGQPYEQYF
.	.	TRBV7-2	TRBJ1-1	TGTGCCAGCAGCCCCCTGGCGCCCGGGAGGGGAGGCACTGAAGCTTTCTTT	CASSPLAPGRGGTEAFF
few	.	TRBV12-3/TRBV12-4	TRBJ1-2	TGTGCCAGCAGTTGGCGGGTGGAGAACTATGGCTACACCTTC	CASSWRVENYGYTF
.	TRBD2	TRBV6-5	TRBJ2-3	TGTGCCAGCAGACAGTCTTGGGGTAGCGGGGCAGATACGCAGTATTTT	CASRQSWGSGADTQYF
few	.	TRBV20-1	TRBJ2-2	TGCAGTGCTAGAGATGTACGGGCGGACACCGGGGAGCTGTTTTTT	CSARDVRADTGELFF
many	TRBD2	TRBV7-2	TRBJ2-1	TGTGCCAGCAGCTTGGGGAGGGACAATGAGCAGTTCTTC	CASSLGRDNEQFF
few	.	TRBV10-1	TRBJ1-1	TGCGCCAGCAGTATGTTAGAAAACACTGAAGCTTTCTTT	CASSMLENTEAFF
.	.	TRBV7-2	TRBJ2-4	TGTGCCAGCAGCTTAGAGGGGGGGAAAAACATTCAGTACTTC	CASSLEGGKNIQYF
.	.	TRBV21-1	TRBJ2-5	TGTGCCAGCAGCAAAGGGCCCGGGACTAGCGGGGTTCAAGAGACCCAGTACTTC	CASSKGPGTSGVQETQYF
.	.	TRBV10-3	TRBJ1-2	TGTGCCATCAGTGCTGGTGGGAGGGTGGACTATGGCTACACCTTC	CAISAGGRVDYGYTF
few	TRBD1	TRBV12-3/TRBV12-4	TRBJ1-1	TGTGCCAGCAGTCCACAGGGGACTGAAGCTTTCTTT	CASSPQGTEAFF
many	.	TRBV6-6	TRBJ1-2	TGTGCCAGCAGCCCCCTGGCCGGGACACTACTTCGAAATGGCTACACCTTC	CASSPLAGTLLRNGYTF
.	.	TRBV14	TRBJ1-2	TGTGCCAGCAGCCAAGGTTTGGCCTCATATGGCTACACCTTC	CASSQGLASYGYTF
.	.	TRBV21-1	TRBJ2-7	TGTGCCAGCAGTCGCCCCGCCCGACAGGGGCCCCGGGACGAGCAGTACTTC	CASSRPARQGPRDEQYF
.	.	TRBV28	TRBJ1-3	TGTGCCAGCAGTTCGGGGGGGGCCCTCTCTGGAAACACCATATATTTT	CASSSGGALSGNTIYF
.	.	TRBV6-2/TRBV6-3	TRBJ1-5	TGTGCCAGCACCCTCCTAAAAAGCAATCAGCCCCAGCATTTT	CASTLLKSNQPQHF
.	.	TRBV20-1	TRBJ2-5	TGCAGTGCTAGAATCCGGGCAGGAAGAAGAGAGACCCAGTACTTC	CSARIRAGRRETQYF
.	TRBD2	TRBV12-3/TRBV12-4	TRBJ2-1	TGTGCCAGCAGTCTCGAAAAAGGGACTACCTATTACAATGAGCAGTTCTTC	CASSLEKGTTYYNEQFF
.	TRBD2	TRBV12-5	TRBJ2-7	TGTGCTAGTGGTTTGGACCGAGCGGGGCCTAGCTCCTACGAGCGGTACTTC	CASGLDRAGPSSYERYF
.	.	TRBV3-1	TRBJ2-1	TGTGCCGTGGGGTCGGCCTACAATGAGCAGTTCTTC	CAVGSAYNEQFF
.	TRBD1	TRBV12-3/TRBV12-4	TRBJ1-4	TGTGCCAGCAAGGGGGCGGATGAAAAACTGTTTTTT	CASKGADEKLFF
.	TRBD1	TRBV9	TRBJ2-1	TGTGCCAGCAGCGTTACAGGGGTTAAGGATGAGCAGTTCTTC	CASSVTGVKDEQFF
many	.	TRBV6-6	TRBJ2-3	TGTGTCCGGGCAGATACGCAGTATTTT	CVRADTQYF
.	.	TRBV16	TRBJ2-4	TGTGCCAGCAGCCAACCTCGCGACTTAGCCAAAAACATTCAGTACTTC	CASSQPRDLAKNIQYF
.	.	TRBV20-1	TRBJ2-7	TGCAGTGCTACCGGGGCGCGCTACGAGCAGTACTTC	CSATGARYEQYF
.	.	TRBV7-2	TRBJ2-2	TGTGCCAGCAGCGTGGACTGGAACACCGGGGAGCTGTTTTTT	CASSVDWNTGELFF
.	.	TRBV11-2	TRBJ2-1	TGTGCCAGCAGCTCCCCTAGGGGGTCATCTGAGCAGTTCTTC	CASSSPRGSSEQFF